These 32 T cell receptor beta chains share one sample of origin, sequenced in a study of T-cell reconstitution after alpha-beta-depleted transplantation in children. The authors prepared the TCRbeta library with unique molecular identifiers. TCRdb passed the PCR reads through MiXCR, listing each CDR3 protein once. The data show 440,000 or so distinct CDR3 sequences, roughly 11% seen once. The sequenced sample was PBMCs from the stem cell graft donor, obtained from the stem cell graft. The receptors here all came from a human donor who donated a stem cell graft to a child with acute myeloid leukemia.

This chain uses TRBV24-1 with TRBJ2-7; possibly TRBD1 or TRBD2 for D (5 bases each). Germline V gene lookup returns CDR1 KGHDR and CDR2 SFDVKD. This CDR3 has 12 amino acids. Trimming removed 10 bases at V and 6 bases at J, with 15 bases between. CDR3 DNA sequence: TGTGCCACGCCGGCTGGGGCGGGCGAGCAGTACGTC. Translated, it gives CATPAGAGEQYV.

In this sample, this clonotype turned up a few times. This chain uses TRBV20-1 with TRBJ1-5; D uncertain. V was cut by 7 bases and J by 2 bases, with 15 bases left in between. The germline V gene encodes CDR1 DFQATT and CDR2 SNEGSKA (reference sequence). CDR3 length: 14 residues. This CDR3 reads CSVGQRSGNQPQHF. The DNA for the CDR3 is TGCAGTGTGGGTCAACGGTCCGGCAATCAGCCCCAGCATTTT.

The chain links TRBV7-6 to TRBJ2-5; possibly TRBD2 for D (6 bases). CDR3 length: 15 amino acids. Germline V gene data show CDR1 as SGHVS and CDR2 as FNYEAQ. Trimming took off 5 bases at V and 4 bases at J, with 17 bases between the two ends. The CDR3 DNA sequence: TGTGCCAGCAGCCCTATTCGGGGGACGGGAGAGACCCAGTACTTC. Encoded protein: CASSPIRGTGETQYF.

This clonotype has more than one count but fewer than ten. The rearrangement uses TRBV19 and TRBJ1-2; D is perhaps TRBD1 (6 bases). In germline, CDR1 is LNHDA, CDR2 SQIVND (reference sequence). Trimming cost V 5 bases and J 4 bases, with 17 bases left between them. The CDR3 extends over 15 amino acids. CDR3 coding DNA: TGTGCCAGTAGTTTTCGGACAGAATACCCCTATGGCTACACCTTC. This sequence encodes CASSFRTEYPYGYTF.

This clonotype was seen more than once but under ten times. The J gene is TRBJ1-6, the V gene TRBV20-1; TRBD1 aligns across 10 bases. The CDR3 has 14 amino acids. CDR1 and CDR2 from the germline V gene are DFQATT and SNEGSKA (reference sequence). The V segment lost 6 bases and the J segment 6 bases; nucleotides outside the gene matches: 5. CDR3 sequence (DNA): TGCAGTGCCATCCGGACAGGGGGTAATTCACCCCTCCACTTT. The encoded protein is CSAIRTGGNSPLHF.

The table lists this clonotype with many counts. The chain employs TRBV7-2 and TRBJ2-2, with TRBD2 identical over 8 bases. The CDR3 contains 15 residues. CDR1 SGHTA and CDR2 FQGNSA come from the germline V gene. V lost 5 bases to trimming and J lost 3 bases; unmatched junction nucleotides: 5. The CDR3 bases are TGTGCCAGCAGCCCAGGGACTAGGGACACCGGGGAGCTGTTTTTT. Translating it yields CASSPGTRDTGELFF.

This clonotype came up a few times. V gene TRBV30 combines with J gene TRBJ1-4, with D perhaps TRBD1 (6 bases). The CDR3 extends over 15 amino acids. Trimming took off 0 bases at V and 3 bases at J, with 11 bases between the two ends. Germline values: CDR1 GTSNPN, CDR2 SVGIG (reference sequence). The CDR3 DNA reads as TGTGCCTGGAGTGTGTCACAGGGAGCTAATGAAAAACTGTTTTTT. This translates into CAWSVSQGANEKLFF. Using reference TRBV30 and TRBJ1-4 for the parts outside the CDR3, the full variable domain is SQTIHQWPATLVQPVGSPLSLECTVEGTSNPNLYWYRQAAGRGLQLLFYSVGIGQISSEVPQNLSASRPQDRQFILSSKKLLLSDSGFYLCAWSVSQGANEKLFFGSGTQLSVL.

This sequence joins TRBV6-1 and TRBJ2-7, with TRBD2 matching 7 bases. The CDR3 loop spans 15 amino acids. The J segment lost 7 bases and the V segment lost 5 bases, leaving 14 bases of the junction unmatched. Per germline, CDR1 MNHNS and CDR2 SASEGT. The CDR3 protein is CASSPDRSRGGEQYV. Written as DNA, the CDR3 is TGTGCCAGCAGTCCCGACCGGTCGAGGGGAGGGGAGCAGTACGTC.

This clonotype was seen a handful of times. The CDR3 DNA reads TGTGCCAGCAGGCGCGGGGTTTACCAAGAGACCCAGTACTTC. It codes for CASRRGVYQETQYF. The chain joins TRBV2 to TRBJ2-5; D might be TRBD2 (6 bases). Trimming shortened V by 6 bases and J by 0 bases, and 11 bases separated the two germline ends. Germline CDR1 is SNHLY and CDR2 is FYNNEI. This CDR3 region has 14 residues.

This clonotype came up a few times. V usage is TRBV6-1 and J usage is TRBJ2-2; D is possibly TRBD2 (5 bases). This CDR3 is 15 amino acids long. Trimming removed 8 bases from V and 0 bases from J, with 13 bases in between. The germline V gene has CDR1 MNHNS and CDR2 SASEGT. In DNA form, the CDR3 reads TGTGCCAGCCGGAGGACGGTTTCGAACACCGGGGAGCTGTTTTTT. Translated: CASRRTVSNTGELFF.

The V gene is TRBV7-2, the J gene TRBJ2-5; D possibly corresponds to TRBD2 (6 bases). This CDR3 comprises 14 residues. Germline values: CDR1 SGHTA, CDR2 FQGNSA. V was pared by 6 bases and J by 9 bases, with 20 bases between. The CDR3 loop is CASSDGTSGFAQYF. The DNA of the CDR3 is TGTGCCAGCAGTGACGGGACTTCGGGGTTCGCCCAGTACTTC.

This clonotype was seen ten or more times. The chain is built from TRBV20-1 and TRBJ1-5; 9 bases map to TRBD1. The CDR3 is 15 residues long. The V and J ends lost 2 bases and 4 bases, in that order; junction bases with no gene match: 6. Germline V lookup: CDR1 DFQATT, CDR2 SNEGSKA (reference sequence). For the CDR3, the DNA is TGCAGTGCTAGACCGGCGGGACAGGGTAATCAGCCCCAGCATTTT. Translated: CSARPAGQGNQPQHF.

This clonotype was observed many times. This CDR3 reads CASSLVTSNEQFF. The CDR3 nucleotides are TGTGCCAGCAGCTTAGTCACAAGCAATGAGCAGTTCTTC. The chain recombines TRBV7-8 with TRBJ2-1; D is undetermined. CDR1 and CDR2 (germline): SGHVS, FQNEAQ. This CDR3 is 13 amino acids long. V lost 1 base, J lost 6 bases, and 7 bases lay in between.

The table lists this clonotype with many counts. The genes are TRBV20-1 and TRBJ1-5; D remains ambiguous. Germline values: CDR1 DFQATT, CDR2 SNEGSKA (reference sequence). The CDR3 runs 14 residues. V lost 0 bases and J lost 1, with 7 bases in between. The DNA of the CDR3 is TGCAGTGCTAGAGATGCACTGAGCAATCAGCCCCAGCATTTT. This encodes CSARDALSNQPQHF.

The chain has TRBV7-9 and TRBJ1-6, with D possibly TRBD1 on 5 matching bases. The CDR3 contains 14 residues. Germline V lookup: CDR1 SEHNR, CDR2 FQNEAQ (reference sequence). Trimming pared 3 bases from V and 8 bases from J, leaving 11 bases between. The CDR3 spells CASSFGREDSPLHF. The CDR3 DNA reads as TGTGCCAGCAGCTTCGGCAGGGAGGATTCACCCCTCCACTTT.

V is TRBV6-2 or TRBV6-3 and J is TRBJ1-4; D unresolved. This CDR3 comprises 13 residues. From germline, CDR1 is MNHEY and CDR2 SVGEGT. Trimming pared 9 bases from V and 5 bases from J, leaving 13 bases between. CDR3 in amino acids: CASTKVINEKLFF. In nucleotides, the CDR3 is TGTGCCAGTACTAAGGTGATCAATGAAAAACTGTTTTTT.

This clonotype was counted a few times. The chain employs TRBV24-1 and TRBJ2-5, with D tentatively TRBD1 or TRBD2 (5 bases each). Between the trimmed V and J ends, which lost 3 bases and 5 bases, there was a span of 21 bases. The germline CDR1 and CDR2 sequences are KGHDR and SFDVKD. This CDR3 has 17 residues. This CDR3 is CATSDARTPGGQETQYF. CDR3 nucleotides: TGTGCCACCAGTGATGCACGGACACCCGGAGGTCAGGAGACCCAGTACTTC.

The chain is built from TRBV2 and TRBJ2-3; 11 bases match TRBD2. CDR3 length equals 15 residues. In germline, CDR1 is SNHLY, CDR2 FYNNEI. Trimming cost V 8 bases and J 5 bases; bases outside gene matches: 9. DNA of the CDR3: TGTGCCAGCCCTTCTAGCGGGAGGAATTTAGATACGCAGTATTTT. It encodes CASPSSGRNLDTQYF.

The chain has TRBV15 and TRBJ2-1, with D unresolved. CDR1 LNHNV and CDR2 YYDKDF come from the germline V gene (reference sequence). The CDR3 has 16 amino acids. Trimming removed 1 base from V and 0 bases from J, with 10 bases in between. CDR3 coding DNA: TGTGCCACCAGCAGAGTTAGGCAGAGCTCCTACAATGAGCAGTTCTTC. Amino acid sequence: CATSRVRQSSYNEQFF.

Many counts were recorded for this clonotype. The V and J genes are TRBV7-3 and TRBJ2-7, with 10 nucleotides matching TRBD1. J was trimmed by 3 bases and V by 3 bases; bases with no gene match: 5. This CDR3 contains 15 residues. CDR1 SGHTA and CDR2 FQGTGA come from the germline V gene. The CDR3 DNA reads as TGTGCCAGCAGCTTCGCCGGGACAGGGGACTACGAGCAGTACTTC. Translating gives CASSFAGTGDYEQYF.

This clonotype was seen more than once but under ten times. The chain has TRBV6-1 and TRBJ2-2; the D is unclear. Trimming took 5 bases from V and 6 from J, leaving 10 bases between them. CDR3 length: 13 residues. Germline V lookup: CDR1 MNHNS, CDR2 SASEGT. This CDR3 is CASSKLLAGELFF. Here the CDR3 DNA reads TGTGCCAGCAGTAAATTATTGGCCGGGGAGCTGTTTTTT.

CDR3 sequence: CASSWTGGGEQFF. CDR3 in DNA: TGCGCCAGCAGCTGGACAGGGGGCGGTGAGCAGTTCTTC. J is TRBJ2-1 and V is TRBV5-1; 11 nucleotides align to TRBD1. The CDR3 runs to 13 residues. CDR1 and CDR2 from the germline V gene are SGHRS and YFSETQ. The J segment lost 9 bases and the V segment lost 3 bases, leaving 2 bases of the junction unmatched.

This clonotype showed up just a few times. The V and J genes are TRBV7-9 and TRBJ2-3; 7 nucleotides agree with TRBD2. Germline V CDR1 and CDR2: SEHNR, FQNEAQ (reference sequence). The V segment lost 6 bases and the J segment 3 bases; nucleotides outside the gene matches: 9. This CDR3 has 15 amino acids. For the CDR3, the DNA is TGTGCCAGCAGTTCTGGGAGCGGGATTACAGATACGCAGTATTTT. It is translated as CASSSGSGITDTQYF.

The V call is TRBV11-2, the J call TRBJ1-1, with D maybe TRBD1 (6 bases). There are 18 residues in the CDR3. Trimming shortened V by 5 bases and J by 2 bases, and 24 bases separated the two germline ends. Germline V gene lookup returns CDR1 SGHAT and CDR2 FQNNGV. Here the CDR3 DNA reads TGTGCCAGCAGCCCATTAGGGGGGGGTGCCCCGATCAACACTGAAGCTTTCTTT. As protein: CASSPLGGGAPINTEAFF.

CDR3 residues: CASKLGRTDTQYF. The CDR3, as DNA: TGCGCCAGCAAACTCGGACGCACAGATACGCAGTATTTT. The chain links TRBV5-1 to TRBJ2-3; no clear D. This CDR3 is 13 amino acids long. V lost 6 bases and J 1 base, leaving 9 bases between the germline ends. CDR1 is SGHRS and CDR2 is YFSETQ in the germline V gene. Variable domain in full (rest from reference TRBV5-1 and TRBJ2-3): KAGVTQTPRYLIKTRGQQVTLSCSPISGHRSVSWYQQTPGQGLQFLFEYFSETQRNKGNFPGRFSGRQFSNSRSEMNVSTLELGDSALYLCASKLGRTDTQYFGPGTRLTVL.

In its sample, this clonotype was seen a few times. The chain employs TRBV29-1 and TRBJ2-7; D not resolved. Trimming cost V 7 bases and J 1 base, with 14 bases left between them. This CDR3 comprises 13 residues. CDR1 and CDR2 (germline): SQVTM, ANQGSEA. Written as DNA, the CDR3 is TGCAGCGCCGACGACGGTGATTCCTACGAGCAGTACTTC. This translates into CSADDGDSYEQYF.

The chain uses TRBV12-3 or TRBV12-4 and TRBJ2-6; D unresolved. The CDR3 length is 18 residues. Trimming left V 11 bases short and J 0 bases short, with 23 bases between. The CDR3 DNA reads as TGTGCCTCCTGCAAAGCGTTTCCGGAAACCTCTGGGGCCAACGTCCTGACTTTC. Translation: CASCKAFPETSGANVLTF.

This clonotype was seen many times. The chain recombines TRBV7-2 with TRBJ2-4; 10 bases agree with TRBD1. The CDR3 extends over 16 amino acids. Germline-derived CDR1 and CDR2 are SGHTA and FQGNSA. The J segment lost 2 bases and the V segment lost 5 bases, leaving 6 bases of the junction unmatched. The CDR3 region is CASSERDRGSKNIQYF. The CDR3 nucleotides are TGTGCCAGCAGCGAACGGGACAGGGGTTCCAAAAACATTCAGTACTTC.

This sequence joins TRBV20-1 and TRBJ1-3; D unclear. The CDR3 spans 12 residues. Germline CDR1 DFQATT, CDR2 SNEGSKA (reference sequence). With 2 bases removed from V and 4 bases from J, the gap between germline ends came to 6 bases. CDR3 nucleotides: TGCAGTGCTAGATGGCACGGAAACACCATATATTTT. Translating gives CSARWHGNTIYF.

This clonotype was found a few times. The chain carries TRBV12-3 or TRBV12-4 and TRBJ1-1; no clear D. The CDR3 has 12 residues. V was clipped by 8 bases and J by 1 base, with 8 bases between them. The chain's CDR3 is CASGKRNTEAFF. CDR3 DNA: TGTGCCAGCGGGAAGAGGAACACTGAAGCTTTCTTT.

This clonotype occurred a few times. This chain uses TRBV5-5 with TRBJ2-5; 7 positions agree with TRBD2. CDR3 size: 16 residues. Germline V gene sequence: CDR1 SGHKS, CDR2 YYEKEE (reference sequence). After removal of 0 bases from V and 1 base from J, the junction contained 6 bases not matched to a gene. The CDR3 spells CASSLARGGTQETQYF. For the CDR3, the DNA is TGTGCCAGCAGCTTGGCTCGGGGAGGGACCCAAGAGACCCAGTACTTC.

This clonotype was seen at least ten times. CDR3: CASSAGTTYEQYF. CDR3 DNA sequence: TGTGCCAGCAGCGCCGGGACAACCTACGAGCAGTACTTC. This chain links TRBV6-5 with TRBJ2-7, with a weak D call TRBD1 (6 bases). V was trimmed by 6 bases and J by 2 bases, leaving 11 bases between them. The length of the CDR3 is 13 residues. Germline V gives CDR1 MNHEY, CDR2 SVGAGI.